This TCR beta chain was profiled in a study of regulatory T cells. General study results and limits: In CD3G-deficient patients, conventional CD4+ T cells were enriched for hydrophobic CDR3 residues at positions 6 and 7.

Primers: 52 TRBV forward and 13 TRBJ reverse. Using immunoSEQ multiplex PCR, the repertoire was profiled, and TCRdb retains in-frame clones only, with some absent. This sample carries under 35,000 clones, 93% of them seen once, and the ten largest clones take 0.75% to 1%. As for this clone: Antigen unknown.

Regulatory (CD25-high CD127-low) and conventional (CD25-low CD127-high) CD4+ T cells were sorted separately. Trimming shortened V by 2 bases and J by 4 bases, and 12 bases separated the two germline ends. Germline values: CDR1 SGHRS, CDR2 YFSETQ. The CDR3 runs 14 residues. The chain employs TRBV5-1 and TRBJ1-2; D perhaps matches TRBD1 (5 bases). This sequence originates from a child aged 2 to 15 with CD3G deficiency. The sample comprised conventional CD4+ T cells sorted from blood. DNA of the CDR3: TGCGCCAGCAGCTTTTTACCAGGGTCCTATGGCTACACCTTC. Residues: CASSFLPGSYGYTF.